This T cell receptor beta chain originates from a study of CXCR3-negative and CXCR3-positive naive CD8 T cells. Whole-study findings and limits: Greater hydrophobicity was found in TRB CDR3s of CXCR3-positive naive cells than of CXCR3-negative naive cells.

In triplicate, each CD8+ T cell subset was sorted at some 300,000 cells per replicate. Germline V gene sequence: CDR1 SGHNT, CDR2 YENEEA. This CDR3 has 17 residues. Details on this clonotype: The target antigen is unknown.

All TRB cDNA libraries came from 5' RACE performed with UMI labels. One entry per CDR3 protein, without DNA, is what TCRdb gives after re-calling the 5' RACE reads. The table lists about 90,000 distinct CDR3 sequences. The clonotype was recovered from a human donor in good health. Some clones in this sample may be carry-over from other donors' samples. The chain joins TRBV11-3 to TRBJ2-1; TCRdb calls TRBD1, which cannot be checked without DNA. Sequenced: naive CXCR3+ CD8+ T cells from blood. The subset denotes: CD45RO-CCR7+CD27+CD95- naive CD8+ T cells expressing CXCR3 (TNR3+). CDR3: CASSNHPPTGLGNEQFF.